The entry below describes one T cell receptor (beta chain). The germline CDR1 and CDR2 sequences are SGHAT and FQNNGV. The CDR3 consists of 15 residues. V lost 5 bases and J lost 5, with 16 bases in between. TCR beta chains were sequenced at survey level with immunoSEQ. Profiling relied on immunoSEQ multiplex PCR, and the TCRdb table lists in-frame clones only, not all of them. This table holds 40,000 to 55,000 clones, roughly 93% found once. The source is a man between 35 and 55 years old with rheumatoid arthritis. The V gene is TRBV11-2, the J gene TRBJ2-1; perhaps TRBD2 as D (5 bases). The specimen was PBMCs. The DNA for the CDR3 is TGTGCCAGCAGCATCACCCGGGGAGTAGACAATGAGCAGTTCTTC. It specifies CASSITRGVDNEQFF.